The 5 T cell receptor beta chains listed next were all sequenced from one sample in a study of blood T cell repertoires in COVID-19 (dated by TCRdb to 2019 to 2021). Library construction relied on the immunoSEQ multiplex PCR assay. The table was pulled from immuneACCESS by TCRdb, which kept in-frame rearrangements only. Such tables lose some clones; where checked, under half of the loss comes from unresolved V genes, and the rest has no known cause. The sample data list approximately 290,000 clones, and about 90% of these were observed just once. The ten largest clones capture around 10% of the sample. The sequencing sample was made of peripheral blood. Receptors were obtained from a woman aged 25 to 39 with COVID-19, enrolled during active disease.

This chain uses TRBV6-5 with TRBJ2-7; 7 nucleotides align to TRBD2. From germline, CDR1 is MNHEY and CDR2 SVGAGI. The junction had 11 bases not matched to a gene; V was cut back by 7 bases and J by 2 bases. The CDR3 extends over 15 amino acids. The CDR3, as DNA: TGTGCCAGCAACACACGAAAGGGAGGGCCCTACGAGCAGTACTTC. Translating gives CASNTRKGGPYEQYF.

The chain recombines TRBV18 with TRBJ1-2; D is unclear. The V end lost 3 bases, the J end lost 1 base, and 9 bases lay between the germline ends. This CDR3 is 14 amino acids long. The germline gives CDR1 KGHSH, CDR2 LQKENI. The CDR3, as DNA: TGTGCCAGCTCACCGATCCAGGATAACTATGGCTACACCTTC. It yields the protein CASSPIQDNYGYTF.

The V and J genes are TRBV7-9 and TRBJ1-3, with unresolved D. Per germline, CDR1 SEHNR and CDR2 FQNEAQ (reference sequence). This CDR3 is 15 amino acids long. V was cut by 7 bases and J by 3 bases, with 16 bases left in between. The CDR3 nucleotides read TGTGCCAGCAAACAAGCAGGCTTGGTTGGAAACACCATATATTTT. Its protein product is CASKQAGLVGNTIYF. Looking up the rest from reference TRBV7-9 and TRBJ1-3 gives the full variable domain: DTGVSQNPRHKITKRGQNVTFRCDPISEHNRLYWYRQTLGQGPEFLTYFQNEAQLEKSRLLSDRFSAERPKGSFSTLEIQRTEQGDSAMYLCASKQAGLVGNTIYFGEGSWLTVV.

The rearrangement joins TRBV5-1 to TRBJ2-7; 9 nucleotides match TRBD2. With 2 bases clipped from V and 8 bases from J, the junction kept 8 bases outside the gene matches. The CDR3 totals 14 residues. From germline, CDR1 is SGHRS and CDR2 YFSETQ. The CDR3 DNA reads TGCGCCAGCAGCTTAGGCGGGGGGGCCGAGCAGCAGTACTTC. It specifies CASSLGGGAEQQYF.

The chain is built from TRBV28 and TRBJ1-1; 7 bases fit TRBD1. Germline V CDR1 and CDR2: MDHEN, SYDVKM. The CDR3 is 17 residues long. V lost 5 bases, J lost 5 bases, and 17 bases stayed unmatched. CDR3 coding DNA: TGTGCCAGCAGTATTCCTCGACAGGGCTTCCTTTCTACTGAAGCTTTCTTT. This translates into CASSIPRQGFLSTEAFF.